The clone carrying this T cell receptor (beta chain) was observed many times. Its antigen is still unknown. TCRdb reprocessed the 5' RACE reads with MiXCR, giving one entry per CDR3 protein. The data contain 250,000 to 300,000 distinct CDR3 sequences, approximately 20% of them singletons. The sample comes from a study of CD8 T cells in ankylosing spondylitis. Trimming cost V 11 bases and J 3 bases, with 10 bases left between them. The CDR3 totals 11 residues. The germline gives CDR1 ENHRY, CDR2 SYGVKD. Study-wide points: Several of the motif variants were reported before in synovial fluid and blood from reactive arthritis. Characteristic, it appeared, of ankylosing spondylitis blood was a TCR beta motif of fewer than 10 highly homologous variants. Matched synovial fluid from ankylosing spondylitis patients was reported to be enriched for disease-linked clones.

Sequenced: blood, either unsorted or a sorted T cell fraction (not recorded which). The gene calls are TRBV10-3 and TRBJ2-5, with a weak D call TRBD1 (6 bases). This TCR was recovered from a male donor with ankylosing spondylitis or in good health (not recorded which). This CDR3 reads CASRDKETQYF. CDR3 sequence (DNA): TGTGCCTCCCGGGACAAAGAGACCCAGTACTTC.